These T cell receptor beta chains were read from a single sample in a study of radiotherapy plus CTLA-4 blockade in lung cancer. The method was immunoSEQ multiplex PCR; TCRdb's version includes in-frame clones alone and lacks a portion of them. The repertoire holds 45,000 or so clones, with 88% as singletons. Sample: peripheral blood, taken from a patient treated with radiotherapy plus ipilimumab. The receptors were sampled from a human donor with non-small cell lung cancer whose response to radiotherapy plus ipilimumab could not be evaluated. The CDR3 runs from the conserved cysteine through the conserved F or W. The D gene is left open where the match is weak. Size tells how often a clone was seen (once, few, many) or the class of an expanded clone, and some rows leave it out.

TRBV4-1	TRBJ1-5	.	.	19	CASSQDPGVGGRSNQPQHF	TGCGCCAGCAGCCAAGACCCCGGGGTCGGAGGTCGTAGCAATCAGCCCCAGCATTTT
TRBV6-5	TRBJ2-3	.	once	16	CASSYSRVPATDTQYF	TGTGCCAGCAGTTACTCGAGGGTACCGGCCACAGATACGCAGTATTTT
TRBV27	TRBJ2-3	TRBD2	.	13	CVVKTSGTDTQYF	TGCGTCGTTAAGACTAGCGGGACAGATACGCAGTATTTT
TRBV2	TRBJ1-1	.	few	13	CASSELEDTEAFF	TGTGCCAGCAGTGAATTGGAGGACACTGAAGCTTTCTTT
TRBV7-9	TRBJ2-7	TRBD1	.	15	CASSPPITGAHEQYF	TGTGCCAGCAGCCCCCCGATCACAGGGGCCCACGAGCAGTACTTC
TRBV2	TRBJ2-1	.	.	15	CASRGGSGQRNEQFF	TGTGCCAGCAGGGGTGGTTCAGGACAGCGGAATGAGCAGTTCTTC
TRBV7-9	TRBJ1-2	TRBD1	once	14	CASSSRQGVFGYTF	TGTGCCAGCAGCTCTAGACAGGGAGTATTTGGCTACACCTTC
TRBV5-4	TRBJ2-7	.	.	15	CASSPRAGDPGEQYF	TGTGCCAGCAGCCCTAGGGCAGGGGATCCGGGGGAGCAGTACTTC
TRBV5-6	TRBJ1-2	TRBD1	.	16	CASSSRDREVGYGYTF	TGTGCCAGCAGCTCCCGGGACAGGGAAGTTGGATATGGCTACACCTTC
TRBV11-3	TRBJ2-2	.	.	16	CASSAGLLGNTGELFF	TGTGCCAGCAGCGCCGGTCTACTTGGGAACACCGGGGAGCTGTTTTTT
TRBV5-5	TRBJ2-5	.	.	16	CASSPGAVHPKETQYF	TGTGCCAGCAGTCCAGGGGCGGTTCACCCCAAAGAGACCCAGTACTTC
TRBV4-3	TRBJ1-1	.	few	15	CASSQLIRGNTEAFF	TGCGCCAGCAGCCAGCTAATACGGGGTAACACTGAAGCTTTCTTT
TRBV4-3	TRBJ2-2	TRBD1	.	15	CASSQGGGDGGELFF	TGCGCCAGCAGCCAAGGAGGGGGCGATGGCGGGGAGCTGTTTTTT
TRBV11-2	TRBJ2-1	TRBD2	.	17	CASSLIRSGLADNEQFF	TGTGCCAGCAGCCTAATACGCTCGGGACTAGCGGACAATGAGCAGTTCTTC
TRBV6-6	TRBJ1-5	TRBD1	.	15	CASTPGQEFNQPQHF	TGTGCCAGCACTCCGGGACAGGAGTTCAATCAGCCCCAGCATTTT
TRBV7-2	TRBJ2-2	TRBD2	.	15	CASSPGLATPGELFF	TGTGCCAGCAGCCCCGGACTAGCCACACCCGGGGAGCTGTTTTTT
TRBV4-3	TRBJ1-1	TRBD1	.	15	CASSVRLQGVTEAFF	TGCGCCAGCAGCGTAAGACTCCAGGGGGTCACTGAAGCTTTCTTT
TRBV7-2	TRBJ2-5	.	.	14	CASSLGGYGETQYF	TGTGCCAGCAGCTTAGGAGGGTACGGAGAGACCCAGTACTTC
TRBV5-4	TRBJ2-3	.	.	14	CASSLASGTDTQYF	TGTGCCAGCAGCTTGGCCAGCGGCACAGATACGCAGTATTTT
TRBV19	TRBJ1-2	.	.	14	CASVAPGKNYGYTF	TGTGCCAGCGTGGCACCCGGGAAAAACTATGGCTACACCTTC
TRBV18	TRBJ2-5	TRBD1	.	16	CASSPPGSRGPETQYF	TGTGCCAGCTCACCACCAGGGAGTAGGGGGCCAGAGACCCAGTACTTC
TRBV5-1	TRBJ2-1	.	.	14	CASSLLGDYNEQFF	TGCGCCAGCAGCTTGTTGGGAGATTACAATGAGCAGTTCTTC
TRBV30	TRBJ2-3	TRBD2	.	14	CAWTVLAGADTQYF	TGTGCCTGGACAGTATTAGCGGGAGCAGATACGCAGTATTTT
TRBV4-1	TRBJ2-7	TRBD2	.	18	CASSQDLRTSGRSHEQYF	TGCGCCAGCAGCCAGGACCTCCGGACTAGCGGGAGATCCCACGAGCAGTACTTC
TRBV9	TRBJ2-6	.	.	15	CASSSEGAGANVLTF	TGTGCCAGCAGCTCAGAAGGGGCTGGGGCCAACGTCCTGACTTTC
TRBV7-2	TRBJ2-7	TRBD2	.	15	CASSLSRGRNYEQYF	TGTGCCAGCAGCTTGAGTCGCGGGAGGAACTACGAGCAGTACTTC
TRBV6-6	TRBJ2-1	.	.	12	CATLDGFNEQFF	TGTGCCACCCTAGACGGTTTCAATGAGCAGTTCTTC
TRBV28	TRBJ2-3	TRBD2	.	16	CASSLPGLASTNTQYF	TGTGCCAGCAGCCTTCCCGGACTAGCTAGCACAAATACGCAGTATTTT
TRBV11-2	TRBJ1-1	TRBD1	.	16	CASSSRAGGRITEAFF	TGTGCCAGCAGCTCGCGGGCAGGGGGAAGGATAACTGAAGCTTTCTTT
TRBV27	TRBJ2-3	.	.	15	CASRSGGPPRDTQYF	TGTGCCAGCCGGTCAGGAGGCCCTCCCCGGGATACGCAGTATTTT
TRBV30	TRBJ1-6	TRBD1	.	16	CAWSREGASYNSPLHF	TGTGCCTGGAGTCGAGAGGGGGCCTCCTATAATTCACCCCTCCACTTT
TRBV6-5	TRBJ2-3	.	.	14	CASSYKGRTDTQYF	TGTGCCAGCAGTTACAAGGGGCGGACAGATACGCAGTATTTT
TRBV7-2	TRBJ2-2	TRBD1	.	14	CASSSTGGTGELFF	TGTGCCAGCAGCTCGACAGGGGGCACCGGGGAGCTGTTTTTT
TRBV7-2	TRBJ2-7	.	.	14	CASSSGTGVWEQYF	TGTGCCAGCAGCAGTGGGACGGGGGTATGGGAGCAGTACTTC
TRBV5-6	TRBJ1-3	.	.	13	CASSFPSGNTIYF	TGTGCCAGCAGCTTCCCGTCTGGAAACACCATATATTTT
TRBV5-1	TRBJ2-2	.	.	20	CASSLLSLEGGPLNTGELFF	TGCGCCAGCAGCCTCCTAAGCCTGGAGGGCGGCCCACTAAACACCGGGGAGCTGTTTTTT
TRBV4-1	TRBJ2-2	TRBD2	.	17	CASSREGLTWNTGELFF	TGCGCCAGCAGCCGGGAGGGACTAACGTGGAACACCGGGGAGCTGTTTTTT
TRBV7-8	TRBJ2-3	.	.	14	CASSLAAATDTQYF	TGTGCCAGCAGCTTAGCGGCGGCCACAGATACGCAGTATTTT
TRBV5-1	TRBJ2-5	.	.	16	CASSLDSARSTETQYF	TGCGCCAGCAGCTTGGACTCAGCGAGGAGCACAGAGACCCAGTACTTC
TRBV15	TRBJ2-7	TRBD2	.	16	CATSEGLAGGVYEQYF	TGTGCCACCAGCGAGGGACTAGCGGGAGGAGTATACGAGCAGTACTTC
TRBV7-2	TRBJ2-5	.	.	16	CASSSRGGVRQETQYF	TGTGCCAGCAGTAGTAGGGGTGGAGTCCGCCAAGAGACCCAGTACTTC
TRBV15	TRBJ2-3	.	.	17	CATSRGTGIFSTDTQYF	TGTGCCACCAGCAGAGGTACAGGCATCTTTAGCACAGATACGCAGTATTTT
TRBV19	TRBJ1-4	TRBD1	.	15	CASSMTDRDFEKLFF	TGTGCCAGTAGTATGACGGACAGGGATTTCGAAAAACTGTTTTTT
TRBV7-8	TRBJ2-5	.	.	13	CASSLGRQETQYF	TGTGCCAGCAGCTTAGGGAGACAAGAGACCCAGTACTTC
TRBV7-2	TRBJ2-5	.	once	14	CASSLGERRETQYF	TGTGCCAGCAGCTTAGGCGAGCGGCGAGAGACCCAGTACTTC
TRBV7-9	TRBJ2-3	TRBD2	.	18	CASSLAGTSGPSTDTQYF	TGTGCCAGCAGCTTAGCGGGGACTAGCGGACCTAGCACAGATACGCAGTATTTT
TRBV6-5	TRBJ2-2	TRBD2	.	13	CASKAGVAGELFF	TGTGCCAGCAAAGCGGGAGTGGCCGGGGAGCTGTTTTTT